Below are 27 T cell receptor beta chains sequenced from a single sample in a study of shared clonotypes between healthy human individuals. Assay used: immunoSEQ multiplex PCR; TCRdb lists only in-frame clones, some missing. The table records about 1.5 million clones, roughly 96% of them present only once. The sample comprised naive CD4+ T cells sorted from blood. The subset was: CD45RA+ positively selected. These receptors all stem from a man between 25 and 39 years old in good health.

J is TRBJ1-5 and V is TRBV11-3; TRBD1 matches 9 bases. CDR1 is SGHNT, CDR2 YENEEA, per germline. V gave up 9 bases and J gave up 7 bases; unmatched junction bases: 16. The CDR3 contains 16 residues. CDR3 DNA sequence: TGTGCCAGTTCGAGCACGGGACAGGGAGAACGACAGCCCCAGCATTTT. It yields the protein CASSSTGQGERQPQHF. The full variable domain, its missing parts supplied by reference TRBV11-3 and TRBJ1-5, is EAGVVQSPRYKIIEKKQPVAFWCNPISGHNTLYWYLQNLGQGPELLIRYENEEAVDDSQLPKDRFSAERLKGVDSTLKIQPAELGDSAVYLCASSSTGQGERQPQHFGDGTRLSIL.

This rearrangement joins TRBV21-1 to TRBJ2-3. TRBV21-1 is a recognized pseudogene. This CDR3 region has 18 residues. CDR3 DNA sequence: TGTGCCAGCAGCAAAGAGGCCGCTGAAGCCCCTCACACAGATACGCAGTATTTT. Translation gives CASSKEAAEAPHTDTQYF.

This clone was seen once. The V call is TRBV19, the J call TRBJ2-7; the D gene could be TRBD1 or TRBD2 (5 bases each). There are 14 residues in the CDR3. V was shortened by 4 bases and J by 0 bases, with 10 bases between the two germline ends. Germline loops: CDR1 LNHDA, CDR2 SQIVND (reference sequence). CDR3 residues: CASSKGRSSYEQYF. The DNA of the CDR3 is TGTGCCAGTAGTAAGGGACGGAGCTCCTACGAGCAGTACTTC.

The chain is built from TRBV25-1 and TRBJ2-2, with a possible D match to TRBD1 (6 bases). Between the trimmed V and J ends, which lost 4 bases and 4 bases, there was a span of 16 bases. This CDR3 region has 16 residues. The V gene's germline CDR1 is MGHDK and CDR2 SYGVNS. As DNA, the CDR3 is TGTGCCAGCAGTGTGATATCGGGGACACCCACCGGGGAGCTGTTTTTT. Its translation is CASSVISGTPTGELFF.

Remarks on this clone: The identical CDR3 is also encoded by other nucleotide sequences in the sample. The rearrangement links TRBV5-1 to TRBJ2-5; 7 positions match TRBD2. V lost 0 bases, J lost 2 bases, and 1 base stayed unmatched. Germline assignment: CDR1 SGHRS and CDR2 YFSETQ. The length of the CDR3 is 14 residues. CDR3 DNA sequence: TGCGCCAGCAGCTTGGGACTAGCTCAAGAGACCCAGTACTTC. Encoded protein: CASSLGLAQETQYF. Based on the CDR3 plus reference TRBV5-1 and TRBJ2-5, the full variable domain is KAGVTQTPRYLIKTRGQQVTLSCSPISGHRSVSWYQQTPGQGLQFLFEYFSETQRNKGNFPGRFSGRQFSNSRSEMNVSTLELGDSALYLCASSLGLAQETQYFGPGTRLLVL.

The rearrangement uses TRBV27 and TRBJ2-7; 7 bases are a match to TRBD2. CDR1 and CDR2 (germline): MNHEY, SMNVEV (reference sequence). This CDR3 has 14 residues. The ends lost 2 bases at V and 3 bases at J; junction bases unmatched: 4. The CDR3: CASSLGEGIYEQYF. In DNA, the CDR3 is TGTGCCAGCAGTTTAGGGGAGGGTATCTACGAGCAGTACTTC.

The rearrangement joins TRBV10-1 to TRBJ2-7; 12 bases match TRBD2. Germline V lookup: CDR1 WNHNN, CDR2 SYGVQD (reference sequence). This CDR3 has 14 residues. Losses at the gene ends were 8 bases for V and 7 bases for J; bases not matched to a gene: 9. The CDR3 nucleotides read TGCGCCAGCTCCTCTAGCGGGAGGGCCAGAGAGCAGTACTTC. Its protein is CASSSSGRAREQYF.

J is TRBJ2-5 and V is TRBV10-3; unclear D gene. This CDR3 has 15 amino acids. Per germline, CDR1 ENHRY and CDR2 SYGVKD. Trimming removed 1 base from V and 3 bases from J, with 12 bases in between. For the CDR3, the DNA is TGTGCCATCAGTGAGTGGGCCAAAAGGGAAGAGACCCAGTACTTC. Its protein product is CAISEWAKREETQYF.

The chain carries TRBV18 and TRBJ2-7; D is perhaps TRBD1 (5 bases). Germline-derived CDR1 and CDR2 are KGHSH and LQKENI. V was cut by 1 base and J by 0 bases, with 13 bases left in between. The length of the CDR3 is 16 residues. Here the CDR3 reads CASSPRPGPISYEQYF. DNA for the CDR3: TGTGCCAGCTCACCACGGCCAGGGCCTATCTCCTACGAGCAGTACTTC.

The chain recombines TRBV6-1 with TRBJ2-7; D may be TRBD2 (6 bases). There are 13 residues in the CDR3. Trimming took 6 bases from V and 0 from J, leaving 9 bases between them. Germline V CDR1 and CDR2: MNHNS, SASEGT. For the CDR3, the DNA is TGTGCCAGCAGGAGGAGGGACTCCTACGAGCAGTACTTC. Amino acids: CASRRRDSYEQYF.

This clone came up once. This rearrangement joins TRBV27 to TRBJ2-3; 8 bases agree with TRBD2. The CDR3 runs to 13 residues. V lost 5 bases and J lost 14; bases outside the gene matches: 12. Germline CDR1 and CDR2: MNHEY and SMNVEV (reference sequence). In DNA form, the CDR3 reads TGTGCCAGCAGTACCGGACTAGCAGTTGTGTTGTATTTT. This encodes CASSTGLAVVLYF.

The V and J genes are TRBV10-1 and TRBJ2-5, with D perhaps TRBD2 (6 bases). This CDR3 has 13 residues. Germline V gene lookup returns CDR1 WNHNN and CDR2 SYGVQD (reference sequence). Trimming took off 4 bases at V and 3 bases at J, with 9 bases between the two ends. CDR3 amino acids: CASSVTGEETQYF. In nucleotides, the CDR3 is TGCGCCAGCAGTGTAACGGGAGAAGAGACCCAGTACTTC.

The CDR3, as DNA: TGTGCCAGCAGTTACGGACCAGGGAACCGAAACATTCAGTACTTC. Amino acid sequence: CASSYGPGNRNIQYF. The chain couples TRBV6-6 to TRBJ2-4, with D possibly being TRBD1 (5 bases). Trimming left V 2 bases short and J 6 bases short, with 14 bases between. CDR3 size: 15 residues. Germline V gives CDR1 MNHNY, CDR2 SVGAGI (reference sequence).

The chain is built from TRBV9 and TRBJ2-3; no reliable D call. This CDR3 has 15 residues. The V end was cut by 3 bases, the J end by 2 bases, with 13 bases between. The germline gives CDR1 SGDLS, CDR2 YYNGEE. Here the CDR3 reads CASSGPAMYTDTQYF. DNA of the CDR3: TGTGCCAGCAGCGGTCCCGCTATGTACACAGATACGCAGTATTTT.

The chain employs TRBV11-2 and TRBJ2-7; 9 nucleotides align to TRBD1. CDR3 length: 15 residues. The V segment lost 7 bases and the J segment 0 bases; nucleotides outside the gene matches: 7. From germline, CDR1 is SGHAT and CDR2 FQNNGV. CDR3: CASTIDRGDSYEQYF. CDR3 DNA sequence: TGTGCCAGCACCATAGACAGGGGGGACTCCTACGAGCAGTACTTC.

The CDR3 DNA reads TGTGCCAGCAGCCCGGGGGGGAGCGGGAGAGTCAAGACCCAGTACTTC. Amino acids: CASSPGGSGRVKTQYF. The chain employs TRBV28 and TRBJ2-5; 8 nucleotides line up with TRBD2. Germline V gene lookup returns CDR1 MDHEN and CDR2 SYDVKM. The CDR3 has 16 residues. Trimming took 6 bases from V and 6 from J; bases not matched to a gene: 15.

This clone has a single count. This chain uses TRBV2 with TRBJ1-2; 9 nucleotides match TRBD1. CDR3 size: 13 residues. V dropped 8 bases and J dropped 4; count of bases not matched to a gene: 5. CDR1 and CDR2 (germline): SNHLY, FYNNEI. The CDR3 is CASSGQGGYGYTF. Written as DNA, the CDR3 is TGTGCCAGCTCGGGACAGGGCGGCTATGGCTACACCTTC. The full variable domain, with the rest looked up from reference TRBV2 and TRBJ1-2, is EPEVTQTPSHQVTQMGQEVILRCVPISNHLYFYWYRQILGQKVEFLVSFYNNEISEKSEIFDDQFSVERPDGSNFTLKIRSTKLEDSAMYFCASSGQGGYGYTFGSGTRLTVV.

The chain has TRBV27 and TRBJ2-7, with D perhaps matching TRBD1 or TRBD2 (5 bases each). The CDR3 loop spans 14 amino acids. Germline CDR1 MNHEY, CDR2 SMNVEV (reference sequence). Trimming left V 7 bases short and J 5 bases short, with 18 bases between. CDR3 nucleotide sequence: TGTGCCAGCACTCCTTGGGTGGGGGAAAACGAGCAGTACTTC. Protein product: CASTPWVGENEQYF.

J is TRBJ2-5 and V is TRBV27; the D gene is possibly TRBD1 (5 bases). The length of the CDR3 is 15 residues. V was pared by 2 bases and J by 2 bases, with 12 bases between. Germline lookup yields CDR1 MNHEY and CDR2 SMNVEV (reference sequence). CDR3 residues: CASSLTRQLQETQYF. The DNA of the CDR3 is TGTGCCAGCAGTTTAACCAGACAGTTACAAGAGACCCAGTACTTC.

In regard to this clone: At one of its ends the junction is not consistent with the germline gene, which may arise from a read error. This sequence joins TRBV5-1 and TRBJ2-2; TRBD1 is a possible D gene (5 bases). CDR1 and CDR2 from the germline V gene are SGHRS and YFSETQ. The CDR3 has 16 amino acids. The chain's CDR3 is CATSIDSRVNTGELFF. In nucleotides, the CDR3 is TGCGCCACCAGCATCGACAGCAGGGTCAACACCGGGGAGCTGTTTTTT.

The CDR3 sequence is CASSLLENTGELFF. CDR3 sequence (DNA): TGTGCCAGCAGCTTGCTGGAGAACACCGGGGAGCTGTTTTTT. The chain joins TRBV5-5 to TRBJ2-2; D ambiguous. Germline V CDR1 and CDR2: SGHKS, YYEKEE (reference sequence). With 1 base removed from V and 1 base from J, the gap between germline ends came to 5 bases. The CDR3 is 14 residues long.

The chain employs TRBV28 and TRBJ1-2; D is perhaps TRBD1 (6 bases). Germline-derived CDR1 and CDR2 are MDHEN and SYDVKM. Trimming shortened V by 7 bases and J by 5 bases, and 20 bases separated the two germline ends. The CDR3 is 15 residues long. The CDR3 DNA sequence: TGTGCCAGCAACAATGGGGGCAGGCTAGGATATGGCTACACCTTC. Its protein product is CASNNGGRLGYGYTF.

The chain carries TRBV6-1 and TRBJ2-7; 9 nucleotides align to TRBD2. The CDR3 is 15 residues long. Germline V gives CDR1 MNHNS, CDR2 SASEGT. Germline trimming cut 7 bases from V and 6 bases from J; bases unmatched to any gene: 13. For the CDR3, the DNA is TGTGCCAGCACCCCGCCCGGGCGGGAGGGCCGCGAGCAGTACTTC. Protein product: CASTPPGREGREQYF.

The CDR3 DNA reads as TGCGCCAGCAGCTTCCAGGGGATGAACACTGAAGCTTTCTTT. Amino acid sequence: CASSFQGMNTEAFF. The chain employs TRBV5-1 and TRBJ1-1; D may be TRBD1 (6 bases). Trimming took off 2 bases at V and 0 bases at J, with 8 bases between the two ends. The CDR3 runs to 14 residues. The germline gives CDR1 SGHRS, CDR2 YFSETQ.

Details on this clone: Other DNA sequences in this sample translate to the same CDR3. V gene TRBV7-2 combines with J gene TRBJ2-1; D ambiguous. Trimming removed 1 base at V and 5 bases at J, with 9 bases between. Germline values: CDR1 SGHTA, CDR2 FQGNSA. The CDR3 has 14 amino acids. The CDR3 nucleotides read TGTGCCAGCAGCTTAGGCTCTCTAAACAATGAGCAGTTCTTC. Translated, it gives CASSLGSLNNEQFF. The full variable domain, completed using reference TRBV7-2 and TRBJ2-1, is GAGVSQSPSNKVTEKGKDVELRCDPISGHTALYWYRQSLGQGLEFLIYFQGNSAPDKSGLPSDRFSAERTGGSVSTLTIQRTQQEDSAVYLCASSLGSLNNEQFFGPGTRLTVL.

The count of this clone is one. V gene TRBV6-1 combines with J gene TRBJ2-7; 8 bases fit TRBD1. Germline CDR1 and CDR2: MNHNS and SASEGT. After removal of 3 bases from V and 1 base from J, the junction contained 8 bases not matched to a gene. The CDR3 has 16 amino acids. CDR3 amino acids: CASSERQGSKSYEQYF. CDR3 DNA sequence: TGTGCCAGCAGTGAGCGACAGGGGAGTAAATCCTACGAGCAGTACTTC.

Only one count was recorded for this clone. V is TRBV18 and J is TRBJ2-5; D gene unclear. The germline gives CDR1 KGHSH, CDR2 LQKENI. This CDR3 comprises 11 residues. Between the trimmed V and J ends, which lost 6 bases and 5 bases, there was a span of 7 bases. CDR3 residues: CASSDGETQYF. In DNA, the CDR3 is TGTGCCAGCTCGGACGGTGAGACCCAGTACTTC.